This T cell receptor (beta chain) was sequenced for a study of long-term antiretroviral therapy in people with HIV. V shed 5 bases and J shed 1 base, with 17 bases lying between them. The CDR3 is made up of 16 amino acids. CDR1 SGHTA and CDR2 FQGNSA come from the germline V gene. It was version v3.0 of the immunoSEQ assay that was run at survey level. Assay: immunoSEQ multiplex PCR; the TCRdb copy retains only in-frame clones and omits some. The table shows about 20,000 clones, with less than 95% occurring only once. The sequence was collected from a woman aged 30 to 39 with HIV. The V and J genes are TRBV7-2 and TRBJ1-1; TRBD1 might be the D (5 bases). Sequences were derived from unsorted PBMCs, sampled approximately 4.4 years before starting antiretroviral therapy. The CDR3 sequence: CASSQGVFGSNTEAFF. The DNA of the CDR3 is TGTGCCAGCAGCCAGGGCGTTTTCGGGTCGAACACTGAAGCTTTCTTT.